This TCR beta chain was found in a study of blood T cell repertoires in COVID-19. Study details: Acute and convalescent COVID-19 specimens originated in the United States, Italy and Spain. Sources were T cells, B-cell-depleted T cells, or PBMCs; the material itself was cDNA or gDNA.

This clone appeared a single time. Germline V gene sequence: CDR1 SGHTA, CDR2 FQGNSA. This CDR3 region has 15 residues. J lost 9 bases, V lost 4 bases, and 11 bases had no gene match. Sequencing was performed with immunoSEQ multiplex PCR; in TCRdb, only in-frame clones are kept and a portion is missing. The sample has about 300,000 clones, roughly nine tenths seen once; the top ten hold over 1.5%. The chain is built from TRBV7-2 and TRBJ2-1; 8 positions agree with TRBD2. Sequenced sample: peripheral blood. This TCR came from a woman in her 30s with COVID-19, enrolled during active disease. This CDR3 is CASSYRFGGGGEQFF. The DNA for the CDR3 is TGTGCCAGCAGCTACCGTTTCGGGGGGGGTGGTGAGCAGTTCTTC.